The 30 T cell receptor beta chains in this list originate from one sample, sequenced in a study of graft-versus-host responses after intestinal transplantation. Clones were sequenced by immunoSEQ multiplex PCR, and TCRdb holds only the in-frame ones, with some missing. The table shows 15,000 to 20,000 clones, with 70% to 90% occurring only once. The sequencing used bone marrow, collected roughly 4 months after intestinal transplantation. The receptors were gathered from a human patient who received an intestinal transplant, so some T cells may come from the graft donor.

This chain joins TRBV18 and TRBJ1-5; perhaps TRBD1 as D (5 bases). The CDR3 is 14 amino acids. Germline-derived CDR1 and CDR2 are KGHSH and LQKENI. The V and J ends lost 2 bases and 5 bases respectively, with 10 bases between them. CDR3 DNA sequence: TGTGCCAGCTCACCAGTCAGGGAACATCAGCCCCAGCATTTT. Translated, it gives CASSPVREHQPQHF.

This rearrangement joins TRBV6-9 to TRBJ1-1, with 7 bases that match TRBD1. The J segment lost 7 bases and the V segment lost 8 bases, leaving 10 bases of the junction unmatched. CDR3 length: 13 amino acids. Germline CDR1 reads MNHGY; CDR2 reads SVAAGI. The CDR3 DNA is TGTGCCAGCTCGACAGGGAGTACTAATGAAGCTTTCTTT. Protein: CASSTGSTNEAFF.

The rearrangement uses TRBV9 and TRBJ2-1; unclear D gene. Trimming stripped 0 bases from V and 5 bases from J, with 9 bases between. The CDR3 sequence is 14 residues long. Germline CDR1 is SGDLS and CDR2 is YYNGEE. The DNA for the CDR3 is TGTGCCAGCAGCGTAGATACCGTTGACAATGAGCAGTTCTTC. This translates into CASSVDTVDNEQFF.

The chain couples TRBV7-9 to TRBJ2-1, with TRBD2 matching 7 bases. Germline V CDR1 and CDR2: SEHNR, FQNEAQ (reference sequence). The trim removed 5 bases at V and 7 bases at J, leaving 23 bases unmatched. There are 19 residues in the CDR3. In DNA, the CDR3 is TGTGCCAGCAGCCCTAGGGCGGGATCGGCGGGAGCGGTACGAAATGAGCAGTTCTTC. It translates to CASSPRAGSAGAVRNEQFF. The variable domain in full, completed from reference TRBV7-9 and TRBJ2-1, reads DTGVSQNPRHKITKRGQNVTFRCDPISEHNRLYWYRQTLGQGPEFLTYFQNEAQLEKSRLLSDRFSAERPKGSFSTLEIQRTEQGDSAMYLCASSPRAGSAGAVRNEQFFGPGTRLTVL.

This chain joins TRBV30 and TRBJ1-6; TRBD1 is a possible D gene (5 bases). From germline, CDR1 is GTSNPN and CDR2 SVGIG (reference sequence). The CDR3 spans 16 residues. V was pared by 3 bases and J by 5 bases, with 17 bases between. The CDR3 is CAWRFGGLLDNSPLHF. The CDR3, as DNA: TGTGCCTGGAGGTTTGGGGGATTACTCGATAATTCACCCCTCCACTTT.

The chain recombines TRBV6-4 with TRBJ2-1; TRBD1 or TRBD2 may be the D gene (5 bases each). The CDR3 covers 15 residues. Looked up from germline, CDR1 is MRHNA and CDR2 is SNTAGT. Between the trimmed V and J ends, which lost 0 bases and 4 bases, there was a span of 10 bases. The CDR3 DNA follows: TGTGCCAGCAGTGACTCGGGTGGGGGATACAATGAGCAGTTCTTC. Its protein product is CASSDSGGGYNEQFF.

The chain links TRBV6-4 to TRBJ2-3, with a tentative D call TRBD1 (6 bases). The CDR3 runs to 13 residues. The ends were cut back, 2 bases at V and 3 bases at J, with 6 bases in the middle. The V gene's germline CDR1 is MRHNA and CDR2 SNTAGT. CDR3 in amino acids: CASSDRGTDTQYF. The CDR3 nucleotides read TGTGCCAGCAGTGACAGGGGGACAGATACGCAGTATTTT.

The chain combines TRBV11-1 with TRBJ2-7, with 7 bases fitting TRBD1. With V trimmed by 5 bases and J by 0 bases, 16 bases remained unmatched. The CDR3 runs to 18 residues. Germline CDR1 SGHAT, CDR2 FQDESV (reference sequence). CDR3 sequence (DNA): TGTGCCAGCAGCCCGAACCGGGGACAGCCAATTTCCTCCTACGAGCAGTACTTC. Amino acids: CASSPNRGQPISSYEQYF.

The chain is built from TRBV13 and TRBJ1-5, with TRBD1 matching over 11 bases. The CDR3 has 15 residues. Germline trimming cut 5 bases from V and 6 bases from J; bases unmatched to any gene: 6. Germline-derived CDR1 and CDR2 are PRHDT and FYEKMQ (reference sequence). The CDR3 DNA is TGTGCCAGCAGCGCTGGGACAGGGGGAGGTCAGCCCCAGCATTTT. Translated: CASSAGTGGGQPQHF.

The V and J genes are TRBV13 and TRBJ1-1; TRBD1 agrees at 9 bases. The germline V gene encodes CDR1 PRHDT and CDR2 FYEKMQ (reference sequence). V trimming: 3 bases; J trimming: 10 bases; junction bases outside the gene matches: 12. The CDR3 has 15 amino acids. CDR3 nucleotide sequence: TGTGCCAGCAGCTTTGGACAGGGGCCTGCAGAGGGAGCTTTCTTT. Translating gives CASSFGQGPAEGAFF.

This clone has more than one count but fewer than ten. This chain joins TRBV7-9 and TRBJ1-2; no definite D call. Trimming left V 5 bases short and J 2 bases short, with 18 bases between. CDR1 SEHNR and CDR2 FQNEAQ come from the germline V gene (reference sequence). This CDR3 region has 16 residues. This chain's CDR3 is CASSPASGPVNYGYTF. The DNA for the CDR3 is TGTGCCAGCAGCCCCGCATCCGGCCCAGTAAACTATGGCTACACCTTC. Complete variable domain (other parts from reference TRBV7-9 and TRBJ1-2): DTGVSQNPRHKITKRGQNVTFRCDPISEHNRLYWYRQTLGQGPEFLTYFQNEAQLEKSRLLSDRFSAERPKGSFSTLEIQRTEQGDSAMYLCASSPASGPVNYGYTFGSGTRLTVV.

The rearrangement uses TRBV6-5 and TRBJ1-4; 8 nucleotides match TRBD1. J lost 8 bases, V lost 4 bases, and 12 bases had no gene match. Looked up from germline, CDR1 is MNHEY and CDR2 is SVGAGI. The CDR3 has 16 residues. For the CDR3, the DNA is TGTGCCAGCAGTTTCGGACAGGGTTGGCTTGGAGAAAAACTGTTTTTT. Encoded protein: CASSFGQGWLGEKLFF.

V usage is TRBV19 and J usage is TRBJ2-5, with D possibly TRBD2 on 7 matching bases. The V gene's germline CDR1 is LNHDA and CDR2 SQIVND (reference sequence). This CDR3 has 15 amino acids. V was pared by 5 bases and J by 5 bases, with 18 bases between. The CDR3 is CASSARGGGLETQYF. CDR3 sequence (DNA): TGTGCCAGTAGTGCCCGAGGGGGAGGGCTGGAGACCCAGTACTTC. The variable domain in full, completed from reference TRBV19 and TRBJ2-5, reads DGGITQSPKYLFRKEGQNVTLSCEQNLNHDAMYWYRQDPGQGLRLIYYSQIVNDFQKGDIAEGYSVSREKKESFPLTVTSAQKNPTAFYLCASSARGGGLETQYFGPGTRLLVL.

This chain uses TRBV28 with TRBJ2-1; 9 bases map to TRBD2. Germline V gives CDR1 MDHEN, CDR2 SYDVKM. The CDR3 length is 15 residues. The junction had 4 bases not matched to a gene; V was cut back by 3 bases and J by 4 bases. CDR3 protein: CASSLGLAGYNEQFF. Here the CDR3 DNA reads TGTGCCAGCAGTTTGGGTCTAGCGGGATACAATGAGCAGTTCTTC.

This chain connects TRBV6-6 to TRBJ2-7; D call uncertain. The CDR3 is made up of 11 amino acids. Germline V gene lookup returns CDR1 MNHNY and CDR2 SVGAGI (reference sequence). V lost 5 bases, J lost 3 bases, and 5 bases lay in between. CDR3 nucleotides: TGTGCCAGCAGTGGAAGCTACGAGCAGTACTTC. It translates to CASSGSYEQYF.

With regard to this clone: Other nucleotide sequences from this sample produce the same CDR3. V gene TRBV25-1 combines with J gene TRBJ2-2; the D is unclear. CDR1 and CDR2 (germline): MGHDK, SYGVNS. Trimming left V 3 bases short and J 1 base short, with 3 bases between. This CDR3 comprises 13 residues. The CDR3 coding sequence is TGTGCCAGCAGTGACAAGAACACCGGGGAGCTGTTTTTT. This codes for CASSDKNTGELFF. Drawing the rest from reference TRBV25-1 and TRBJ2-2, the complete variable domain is EADIYQTPRYLVIGTGKKITLECSQTMGHDKMYWYQQDPGMELHLIHYSYGVNSTEKGDLSSESTVSRIRTEHFPLTLESARPSHTSQYLCASSDKNTGELFFGEGSRLTVL.

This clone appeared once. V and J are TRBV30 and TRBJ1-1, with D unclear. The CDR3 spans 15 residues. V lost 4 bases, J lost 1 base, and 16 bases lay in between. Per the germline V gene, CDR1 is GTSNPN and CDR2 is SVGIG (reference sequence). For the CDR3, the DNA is TGTGCCTGGATAAGCTCAATTGCATGGAACACTGAAGCTTTCTTT. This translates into CAWISSIAWNTEAFF. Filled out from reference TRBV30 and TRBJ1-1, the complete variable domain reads SQTIHQWPATLVQPVGSPLSLECTVEGTSNPNLYWYRQAAGRGLQLLFYSVGIGQISSEVPQNLSASRPQDRQFILSSKKLLLSDSGFYLCAWISSIAWNTEAFFGQGTRLTVV.

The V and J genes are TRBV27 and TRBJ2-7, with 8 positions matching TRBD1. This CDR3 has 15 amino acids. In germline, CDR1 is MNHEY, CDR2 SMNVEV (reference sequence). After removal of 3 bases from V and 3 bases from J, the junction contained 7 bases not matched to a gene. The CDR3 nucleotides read TGTGCCAGCAGTTTTTTAGGACAGGGCTTCTACGAGCAGTACTTC. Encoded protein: CASSFLGQGFYEQYF.

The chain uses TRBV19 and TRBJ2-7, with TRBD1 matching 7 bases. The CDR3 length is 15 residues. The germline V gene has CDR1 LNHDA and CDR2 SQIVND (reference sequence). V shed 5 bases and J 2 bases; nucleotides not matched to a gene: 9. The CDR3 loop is CASSPGRQGTYEQYF. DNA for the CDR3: TGTGCCAGTAGTCCTGGGAGACAGGGAACCTACGAGCAGTACTTC. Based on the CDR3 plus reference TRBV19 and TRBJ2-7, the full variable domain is DGGITQSPKYLFRKEGQNVTLSCEQNLNHDAMYWYRQDPGQGLRLIYYSQIVNDFQKGDIAEGYSVSREKKESFPLTVTSAQKNPTAFYLCASSPGRQGTYEQYFGPGTRLTVT.

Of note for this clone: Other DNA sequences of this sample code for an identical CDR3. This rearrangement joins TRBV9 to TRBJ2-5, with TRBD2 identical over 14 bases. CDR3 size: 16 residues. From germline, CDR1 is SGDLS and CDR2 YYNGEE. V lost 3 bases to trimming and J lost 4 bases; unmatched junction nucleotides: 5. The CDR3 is CASSAGTSGRGETQYF. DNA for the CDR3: TGTGCCAGCAGCGCCGGGACTAGCGGGAGAGGAGAGACCCAGTACTTC.

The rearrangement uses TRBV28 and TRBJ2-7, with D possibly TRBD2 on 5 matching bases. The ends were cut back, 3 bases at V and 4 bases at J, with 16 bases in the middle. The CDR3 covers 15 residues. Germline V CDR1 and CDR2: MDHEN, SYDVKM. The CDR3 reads CASSLIVDSPYEQYF. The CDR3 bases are TGTGCCAGCAGTTTGATCGTGGACTCCCCGTACGAGCAGTACTTC.

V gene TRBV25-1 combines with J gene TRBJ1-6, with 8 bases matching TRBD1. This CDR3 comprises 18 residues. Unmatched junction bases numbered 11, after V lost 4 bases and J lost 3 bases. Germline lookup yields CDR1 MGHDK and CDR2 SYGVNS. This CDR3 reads CASSAPGTGSYYNSPLHF. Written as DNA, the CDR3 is TGTGCCAGCAGTGCTCCGGGGACAGGTTCCTACTATAATTCACCCCTCCACTTT.

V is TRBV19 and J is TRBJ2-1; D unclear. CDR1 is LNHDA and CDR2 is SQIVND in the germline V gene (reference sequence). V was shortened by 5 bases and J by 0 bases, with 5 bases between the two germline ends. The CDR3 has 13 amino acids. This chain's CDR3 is CASSESSYNEQFF. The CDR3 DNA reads TGTGCCAGTAGTGAGAGCTCCTACAATGAGCAGTTCTTC.

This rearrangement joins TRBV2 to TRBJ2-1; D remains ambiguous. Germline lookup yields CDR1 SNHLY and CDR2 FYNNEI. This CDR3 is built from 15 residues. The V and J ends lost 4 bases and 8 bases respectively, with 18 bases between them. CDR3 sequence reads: CASSVEGRPPYEQFF. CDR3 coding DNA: TGTGCCAGCAGTGTAGAAGGCAGGCCCCCGTATGAGCAGTTCTTC.

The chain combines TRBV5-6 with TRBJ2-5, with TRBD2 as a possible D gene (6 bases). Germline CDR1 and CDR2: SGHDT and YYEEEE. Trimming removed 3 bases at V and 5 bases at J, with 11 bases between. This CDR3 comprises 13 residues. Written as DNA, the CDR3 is TGTGCCAGCAGCTCCCCGGGGAGGGAGACCCAGTACTTC. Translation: CASSSPGRETQYF.

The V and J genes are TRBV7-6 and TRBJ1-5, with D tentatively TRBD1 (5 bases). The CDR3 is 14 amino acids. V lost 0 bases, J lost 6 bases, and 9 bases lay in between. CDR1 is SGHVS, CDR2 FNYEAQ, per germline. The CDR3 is CASSLARGAQPQHF. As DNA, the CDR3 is TGTGCCAGCAGCTTAGCGCGAGGGGCTCAGCCCCAGCATTTT.

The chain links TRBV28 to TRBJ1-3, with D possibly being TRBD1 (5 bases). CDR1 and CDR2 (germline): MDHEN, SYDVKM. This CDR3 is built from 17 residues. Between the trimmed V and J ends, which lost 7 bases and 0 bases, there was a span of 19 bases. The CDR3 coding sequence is TGTGCCAGCATCGGGGCCAAGACACCTCTCTCTGGAAACACCATATATTTT. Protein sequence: CASIGAKTPLSGNTIYF.

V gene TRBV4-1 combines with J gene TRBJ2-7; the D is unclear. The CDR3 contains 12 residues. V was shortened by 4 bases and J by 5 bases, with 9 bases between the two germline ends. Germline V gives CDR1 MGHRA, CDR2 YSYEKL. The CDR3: CASSRTRDEQYF. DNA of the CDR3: TGCGCCAGCAGCCGAACCCGGGACGAGCAGTACTTC.

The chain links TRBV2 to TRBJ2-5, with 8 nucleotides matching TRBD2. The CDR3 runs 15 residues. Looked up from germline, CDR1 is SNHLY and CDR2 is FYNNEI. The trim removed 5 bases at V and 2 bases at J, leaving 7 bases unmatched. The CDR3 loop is CASSYSGAKQETQYF. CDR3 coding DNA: TGTGCCAGCAGTTATAGCGGGGCCAAGCAAGAGACCCAGTACTTC.

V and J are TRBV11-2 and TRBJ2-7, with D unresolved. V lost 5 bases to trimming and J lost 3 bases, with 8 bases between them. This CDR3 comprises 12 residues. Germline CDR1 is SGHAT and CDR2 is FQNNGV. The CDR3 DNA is TGTGCCAGCAGCCTAACTCTCTACGAGCAGTACTTC. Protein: CASSLTLYEQYF.